One and the same sample provided the 22 T cell receptor beta chains below, sequenced in a study of blood T cell repertoires in COVID-19. Assay: immunoSEQ multiplex PCR; the TCRdb copy retains only in-frame clones and omits some. The sample holds 250,000 or so clones, 89% seen once. The sample was peripheral blood. The receptors here all came from a woman aged 35 to 49 who had recovered from COVID-19.

This sequence joins TRBV2 and TRBJ1-5; TRBD1 agrees at 8 bases. Germline CDR1 and CDR2: SNHLY and FYNNEI. This CDR3 spans 14 amino acids. The ends lost 0 bases at V and 9 bases at J; junction bases unmatched: 4. The CDR3 region is CASSEAGQGGPQHF. The DNA for the CDR3 is TGTGCCAGCAGTGAAGCTGGACAGGGTGGGCCCCAGCATTTT.

The rearrangement links TRBV29-1 to TRBJ2-2; 7 nucleotides align to TRBD2. The CDR3 extends over 15 amino acids. CDR1 SQVTM and CDR2 ANQGSEA come from the germline V gene. The V gene end was trimmed by 2 bases and the J gene end by 5 bases; junction bases not matched to a gene: 8. The CDR3 region is CSVERGGDGTGELFF. In DNA form, the CDR3 reads TGCAGCGTTGAAAGGGGAGGGGATGGAACCGGGGAGCTGTTTTTT.

Here the CDR3 DNA reads TGTGCCAGCAGTCCAACTAGCTGGGCCGGGGAGCTGTTTTTT. Encoded protein: CASSPTSWAGELFF. The chain uses TRBV6-2 or TRBV6-3 and TRBJ2-2, with a possible D match to TRBD2 (6 bases). V lost 5 bases and J lost 6, with 13 bases in between. Germline CDR1 MNHEY, CDR2 SVGEGT. The CDR3 covers 14 residues.

The chain uses TRBV4-1 and TRBJ2-1, with D perhaps TRBD2 (5 bases). Trimming cost V 1 base and J 6 bases, with 13 bases left between them. CDR3 size: 15 residues. Germline lookup yields CDR1 MGHRA and CDR2 YSYEKL. CDR3 sequence (DNA): TGCGCCAGCAGCCAAGTCGAACTAGATCTCAATGAGCAGTTCTTC. Its translation: CASSQVELDLNEQFF.

The V gene is TRBV3-1 (or the pseudogene TRBV3-2), the J gene TRBJ2-1; TRBD2 is a possible D gene (5 bases). The V gene lost 3 bases and the J gene lost 7 bases, with 10 bases spanning the gap. The CDR3 loop spans 13 amino acids. CDR1 LGHDT and CDR2 YNNKEL come from the germline V gene (reference sequence). CDR3 bases: TGTGCCAGCAGCCATTCCCGGACTAATGAGCAGTTCTTC. Translation: CASSHSRTNEQFF.

The rearrangement links TRBV19 to TRBJ2-3, with 13 bases aligning to TRBD2. The ends lost 4 bases at V and 2 bases at J; junction bases unmatched: 3. Germline-derived CDR1 and CDR2 are LNHDA and SQIVND (reference sequence). This CDR3 comprises 16 residues. DNA of the CDR3: TGTGCCAGTAGTACTGGGACTAGCGGGAACACAGATACGCAGTATTTT. This translates into CASSTGTSGNTDTQYF.

This chain links TRBV10-3 with TRBJ1-1; D possibly corresponds to TRBD1 (5 bases). Between the trimmed V and J ends, which lost 9 bases and 2 bases, there was a span of 13 bases. The germline V gene has CDR1 ENHRY and CDR2 SYGVKD. The CDR3 covers 13 residues. CDR3 bases: TGTGCCATAGCTCAGGGATATAACACTGAAGCTTTCTTT. This sequence encodes CAIAQGYNTEAFF.

The CDR3: CASSSTGTGTTEAFF. The CDR3 region has the DNA TGTGCCAGCAGCTCTACCGGGACAGGAACCACTGAAGCTTTCTTT. The chain carries TRBV5-4 and TRBJ1-1; 8 bases line up with TRBD1. The V gene's germline CDR1 is SGHNT and CDR2 YYREEE (reference sequence). The CDR3 runs to 15 residues. V was pared by 3 bases and J by 4 bases, with 8 bases of the junction left unmatched.

V and J are TRBV12-1 and TRBJ2-1; whether TRBD2, the table's D call, matches the DNA was not checked. TRBV12-1 is a documented pseudogene. CDR3 size: 17 residues. The CDR3 DNA reads TGTGCCAGCAGCTTGCCTAGCGGGAGAGGGAAGGGCGATGAGCAGTTCTTC. It is translated as CASSLPSGRGKGDEQFF.

The chain's CDR3 is CASSRRVDTGELFF. In DNA, the CDR3 is TGTGCCAGCAGCCGCCGCGTGGACACCGGGGAGCTGTTTTTT. V and J are TRBV7-9 and TRBJ2-2; D ambiguous. The V gene lost 5 bases and the J gene lost 3 bases, with 10 bases spanning the gap. The CDR3 extends over 14 amino acids. Germline assignment: CDR1 SEHNR and CDR2 FQNEAQ (reference sequence). Full variable domain (rest looked up from reference TRBV7-9 and TRBJ2-2): DTGVSQNPRHKITKRGQNVTFRCDPISEHNRLYWYRQTLGQGPEFLTYFQNEAQLEKSRLLSDRFSAERPKGSFSTLEIQRTEQGDSAMYLCASSRRVDTGELFFGEGSRLTVL.

The CDR3 sequence is CASSIAGVSETQYF. DNA for the CDR3: TGTGCCAGTAGTATTGCGGGAGTTTCTGAGACCCAGTACTTC. The chain employs TRBV19 and TRBJ2-5; 7 nucleotides match TRBD2. The germline V gene encodes CDR1 LNHDA and CDR2 SQIVND (reference sequence). V was pared by 3 bases and J by 5 bases, with 6 bases of the junction left unmatched. The CDR3 spans 14 residues.

The chain uses TRBV30 and TRBJ2-1, with a weak D call TRBD1 (6 bases). V dropped 2 bases and J dropped 6 bases, with 8 bases sitting between them. Germline V CDR1 and CDR2: GTSNPN, SVGIG (reference sequence). CDR3 length: 12 residues. The CDR3: CAWSKQGNEQFF. DNA for the CDR3: TGTGCCTGGAGTAAACAGGGCAATGAGCAGTTCTTC.

The chain joins TRBV7-2 to TRBJ2-5, with 7 nucleotides matching TRBD2. CDR1 and CDR2 from the germline V gene are SGHTA and FQGNSA. V lost 2 bases, J lost 5 bases, and 2 bases stayed unmatched. The CDR3 length is 13 residues. The CDR3 coding sequence is TGTGCCAGCAGCTTATGGCGGGAGGAGACCCAGTACTTC. Its translation: CASSLWREETQYF. Full variable domain (rest looked up from reference TRBV7-2 and TRBJ2-5): GAGVSQSPSNKVTEKGKDVELRCDPISGHTALYWYRQSLGQGLEFLIYFQGNSAPDKSGLPSDRFSAERTGGSVSTLTIQRTQQEDSAVYLCASSLWREETQYFGPGTRLLVL.

This chain joins TRBV28 and TRBJ1-5, with a tentative D call TRBD1 (6 bases). The CDR3 contains 15 residues. Germline V gene lookup returns CDR1 MDHEN and CDR2 SYDVKM. V gave up 5 bases and J gave up 0 bases, with 11 bases separating them. Here the CDR3 DNA reads TGTGCCAGCAGTCCAGGGGCACCTAGCAATCAGCCCCAGCATTTT. Translation: CASSPGAPSNQPQHF.

V and J are TRBV5-1 and TRBJ2-1; 11 positions agree with TRBD2. After removal of 4 bases from V and 0 bases from J, the junction contained 15 bases not matched to a gene. CDR3 length: 20 amino acids. Per the germline V gene, CDR1 is SGHRS and CDR2 is YFSETQ. CDR3: CASSGGRLAGGTNSYNEQFF. The DNA for the CDR3 is TGCGCCAGCAGCGGCGGACGGCTAGCGGGAGGAACCAACTCCTACAATGAGCAGTTCTTC.

The genes are TRBV7-9 and TRBJ1-3, with 9 positions matching TRBD1. This CDR3 is built from 17 residues. The germline V gene has CDR1 SEHNR and CDR2 FQNEAQ (reference sequence). The trim removed 0 bases at V and 1 base at J, leaving 4 bases unmatched. The CDR3 protein is CASSLAGTGLSGNTIYF. The CDR3 DNA reads as TGTGCCAGCAGCTTAGCAGGGACAGGGTTGTCTGGAAACACCATATATTTT. The full variable domain, with the rest looked up from reference TRBV7-9 and TRBJ1-3, is DTGVSQNPRHKITKRGQNVTFRCDPISEHNRLYWYRQTLGQGPEFLTYFQNEAQLEKSRLLSDRFSAERPKGSFSTLEIQRTEQGDSAMYLCASSLAGTGLSGNTIYFGEGSWLTVV.

The chain uses TRBV7-2 and TRBJ1-3; 8 bases fit TRBD1. The CDR3 has 14 amino acids. Unmatched junction bases numbered 1, after V lost 2 bases and J lost 4 bases. CDR1 and CDR2 (germline): SGHTA, FQGNSA. The CDR3, as DNA: TGTGCCAGCAGCTTAACAGGGGGAGGAAACACCATATATTTT. Translated, it gives CASSLTGGGNTIYF.

The count of this clone is one. This chain links TRBV4-3 with TRBJ1-2, with D maybe TRBD1 (6 bases). The CDR3 length is 14 residues. Deletions cut 1 base from V and 3 bases from J, with 9 bases between. Germline values: CDR1 LGHNA, CDR2 YSLEER. The CDR3 nucleotides are TGCGCCAGCAGCCAAGCCGAGGGGGACTATGGCTACACCTTC. This sequence encodes CASSQAEGDYGYTF.

V gene TRBV6-5 combines with J gene TRBJ1-2; 7 nucleotides align to TRBD1. With V trimmed by 6 bases and J by 1 base, 5 bases remained unmatched. This CDR3 region has 14 residues. Germline loops: CDR1 MNHEY, CDR2 SVGAGI. The CDR3 loop reads CASRRDRDNYGYTF. The CDR3 DNA is TGTGCCAGCAGGCGGGACAGAGATAACTATGGCTACACCTTC.

J is TRBJ1-1 and V is TRBV29-1; D remains ambiguous. V was pared by 7 bases and J by 1 base, with 10 bases between. The germline V gene has CDR1 SQVTM and CDR2 ANQGSEA. The CDR3 runs to 12 residues. CDR3 region: CSATVTNTEAFF. CDR3 DNA sequence: TGCAGCGCCACAGTTACGAACACTGAAGCTTTCTTT.

The CDR3 DNA is TGTGCCAGTAGTCGACCCAGCGGCGACGAGCAGTACTTC. Translated, it gives CASSRPSGDEQYF. This rearrangement joins TRBV19 to TRBJ2-7; possible D gene TRBD2, 5 bases. Germline lookup yields CDR1 LNHDA and CDR2 SQIVND (reference sequence). CDR3 length: 13 residues. V lost 5 bases to trimming and J lost 5 bases, with 13 bases between them.

As DNA, the CDR3 is TGTGCCAGCAGTCGAACAGGGTTGGGGACTGAAGCTTTCTTT. It specifies CASSRTGLGTEAFF. This chain uses TRBV28 with TRBJ1-1; TRBD1 is a possible D gene (6 bases). Trimming pared 5 bases from V and 5 bases from J, leaving 15 bases between. CDR3 length: 14 amino acids. From germline, CDR1 is MDHEN and CDR2 SYDVKM.